Included here is one T cell receptor beta chain sequence, with context. The antigen is unknown. TCRdb re-called the 5' RACE reads and catalogs CDR3 proteins one per entry, DNA excluded. In total, the table holds approximately 150,000 distinct CDR3 sequences. The CDR3 contains 13 residues. The germline gives CDR1 SQVTM, CDR2 ANQGSEA. These data belong to a study of T cells expressing NK-cell markers. General study points: The study found these clonotypes also leading the CD3+CD56-NKG2C+ fraction in a few donors.

The TCR was taken from a woman between 18 and 75 years old in good health. V gene TRBV29-1 combines with J gene TRBJ1-4; TCRdb's D call, TRBD1, is unchecked because there is no DNA. Material for sequencing was blood T cells: a sorted CD56 or NKG2C T cell subset, CD4+ or CD8+ T cells, or bulk PBMC T cells (not recorded which). The chain's CDR3 is CSVEGTVTEKLFF.